The clone carrying this T cell receptor beta chain is a singleton in its sample. The antigen remains undetermined. The CDR3 runs to 17 residues. The V end lost 2 bases, the J end lost 2 bases, and 15 bases lay between the germline ends. In germline, CDR1 is MDHEN, CDR2 SYDVKM. This specimen belongs to a study of graft-versus-host responses after intestinal transplantation. Across the study: Recipients got multivisceral, liver-intestinal, or isolated intestinal transplants. The whole recipient group had anti-thymocyte globulin induction followed by tacrolimus and steroids for around 3 years.

The study, taken as a whole, reports: GvH clones were found in recipient marrow; some appeared first in ileum or blood. High graft-versus-host to host-versus-graft clonal ratios were seen in allografts of patients with graft-donor T cell macrochimerism.

The protocol was immunoSEQ multiplex PCR, while the TCRdb copy is restricted to in-frame clones and leaves out a portion. The table includes roughly 38,000 clones, roughly 93% detected once. The sequenced sample was unstimulated CD8+ T cells sorted from spleen or lymph node cells, obtained before transplant. This chain links TRBV28 with TRBJ2-2; D gene unclear. The clonotype comes from a human donor who was the organ donor for an intestinal transplant. CDR3 sequence reads: CASSLLHPRLNTGELFF. DNA of the CDR3: TGTGCCAGCAGTTTACTACATCCCAGGCTTAACACCGGGGAGCTGTTTTTT.